The 17 T cell receptor beta chains presented below share a single source sample, sequenced in a study of control samples from healthy donors and cancer patients. Profiled with immunoSEQ multiplex PCR; TCRdb holds only in-frame clones, not every one. The sample carries 100,000 to 150,000 clones, approximately 92% recorded once. Specimen: PBMCs. The source is a man aged 80 or over with head and neck cancer.

This sequence joins TRBV12-3 or TRBV12-4 and TRBJ1-3; unclear D gene. The CDR3 contains 13 residues. V gave up 6 bases and J gave up 4 bases, with 10 bases separating them. The CDR3 DNA is TGTGCCAGCAGCCCCAGCCCAGGAAACACCATATATTTT. Translating gives CASSPSPGNTIYF.

CDR3 in amino acids: CASSLGVGQETQYF. Here the CDR3 DNA reads TGTGCCAGCAGCTTGGGGGTTGGCCAAGAGACCCAGTACTTC. V gene TRBV5-4 combines with J gene TRBJ2-5; no clear D gene. This CDR3 is 14 amino acids long. Per germline, CDR1 SGHNT and CDR2 YYREEE (reference sequence). The V end was cut by 0 bases, the J end by 1 base, with 7 bases between.

The genes are TRBV6-5 and TRBJ2-5; 8 bases match TRBD2. Per germline, CDR1 MNHEY and CDR2 SVGAGI. With 5 bases clipped from V and 4 bases from J, the junction kept 6 bases outside the gene matches. The CDR3 consists of 14 residues. The DNA of the CDR3 is TGTGCCAGCAGTCACCCTGCGGGAGGAGAGACCCAGTACTTC. As protein: CASSHPAGGETQYF.

This clone was recorded only once. The chain joins TRBV11-2 to TRBJ2-7, with TRBD1 matching 10 bases. The CDR3 is made up of 15 amino acids. Germline CDR1 reads SGHAT; CDR2 reads FQNNGV. Unmatched junction bases numbered 6, after V lost 6 bases and J lost 1 base. CDR3 DNA sequence: TGTGCCAGCAGAGAGCCGGGACAGGGGTCCTACGAGCAGTACTTC. This gives the protein CASREPGQGSYEQYF. Full variable domain (outside the CDR3, taken from reference TRBV11-2 and TRBJ2-7): EAGVAQSPRYKIIEKRQSVAFWCNPISGHATLYWYQQILGQGPKLLIQFQNNGVVDDSQLPKDRFSAERLKGVDSTLKIQPAKLEDSAVYLCASREPGQGSYEQYFGPGTRLTVT.

This clone was seen more than once but under ten times. The chain carries TRBV4-2 and TRBJ1-6; 9 bases are shared with TRBD1. CDR1 is LGHNA and CDR2 is YNFKEQ in the germline V gene. Trimming cost V 4 bases and J 5 bases; bases outside gene matches: 9. The CDR3 contains 17 residues. The CDR3 sequence is CASSLVWGQGNNSPLHF. CDR3 DNA: TGTGCCAGCAGCCTCGTATGGGGACAGGGAAATAATTCACCCCTCCACTTT.

The genes are TRBV11-2 and TRBJ2-2; D gene uncertain. Germline CDR1 reads SGHAT; CDR2 reads FQNNGV. Trimming removed 3 bases at V and 6 bases at J, with 8 bases between. The CDR3 totals 13 residues. For the CDR3, the DNA is TGTGCCAGCAGCTTTTGGAGAGCCGGGGAGCTGTTTTTT. It specifies CASSFWRAGELFF. Drawing the rest from reference TRBV11-2 and TRBJ2-2, the complete variable domain is EAGVAQSPRYKIIEKRQSVAFWCNPISGHATLYWYQQILGQGPKLLIQFQNNGVVDDSQLPKDRFSAERLKGVDSTLKIQPAKLEDSAVYLCASSFWRAGELFFGEGSRLTVL.

As for this clone: At the DNA level, this CDR3 is encoded by other sequences in the same sample as well. J is TRBJ1-2 and V is TRBV5-4; 9 bases map to TRBD1. The CDR3 is 14 residues long. With 4 bases clipped from V and 2 bases from J, the junction kept 3 bases outside the gene matches. Looked up from germline, CDR1 is SGHNT and CDR2 is YYREEE (reference sequence). CDR3 loop: CASSRQGENYGYTF. The CDR3 DNA sequence: TGTGCCAGCAGCAGACAGGGGGAAAACTATGGCTACACCTTC.

This CDR3 reads CASSYFRGGRGDTQYF. CDR3 DNA sequence: TGTGCCAGCAGTTACTTCAGGGGGGGGCGTGGAGATACGCAGTATTTT. The chain carries TRBV6-5 and TRBJ2-3; D tentatively fits TRBD1 or TRBD2 (7 bases each). Between the trimmed V and J ends, which lost 1 base and 5 bases, there was a span of 16 bases. CDR3 length equals 16 residues. Germline V gene lookup returns CDR1 MNHEY and CDR2 SVGAGI.

The chain employs TRBV4-1 and TRBJ1-1, with TRBD1 as a possible D gene (5 bases). The V end lost 1 base, the J end lost 4 bases, and 13 bases lay between the germline ends. The CDR3 has 15 amino acids. The germline CDR1 and CDR2 sequences are MGHRA and YSYEKL. The CDR3 protein is CASSQVGPAVTEAFF. As DNA, the CDR3 is TGCGCCAGCAGCCAAGTGGGGCCAGCTGTCACTGAAGCTTTCTTT.

The chain couples TRBV30 to TRBJ2-7; tentative D call: TRBD1 (5 bases). This CDR3 spans 12 amino acids. The germline gives CDR1 GTSNPN, CDR2 SVGIG (reference sequence). V was pared by 6 bases and J by 6 bases, with 15 bases between. CDR3 sequence: CACHPRGLEQYF. CDR3 coding DNA: TGTGCCTGTCACCCTAGGGGCCTCGAGCAGTACTTC.

This sequence joins TRBV6-2 or TRBV6-3 and TRBJ1-1; the match to TRBD1 covers 9 bases. V trimming: 2 bases; J trimming: 5 bases; junction bases outside the gene matches: 3. Germline loops: CDR1 MNHEY, CDR2 SVGEGT. CDR3 size: 14 residues. The CDR3 protein is CASSYGQGRTEAFF. The CDR3 coding sequence is TGTGCCAGCAGTTACGGACAGGGGAGAACTGAAGCTTTCTTT.

This chain uses TRBV4-3 with TRBJ1-2; 7 bases match TRBD1. The germline V gene encodes CDR1 LGHNA and CDR2 YSLEER. The length of the CDR3 is 15 residues. Trimming cost V 0 bases and J 3 bases; bases outside gene matches: 4. This CDR3 is CASSQELTGDYGYTF. The CDR3, as DNA: TGCGCCAGCAGCCAAGAGCTCACAGGGGACTATGGCTACACCTTC.

DNA of the CDR3: TGTGCCAGCAGTTACCGAGGACACCCCTATGGCTACACCTTC. It codes for CASSYRGHPYGYTF. The chain combines TRBV6-5 with TRBJ1-2; weak D call: TRBD1 (5 bases). This CDR3 spans 14 amino acids. Trimming shortened V by 2 bases and J by 4 bases, and 11 bases separated the two germline ends. The germline V gene encodes CDR1 MNHEY and CDR2 SVGAGI.

V and J are TRBV6-6 and TRBJ1-6; 7 bases align to TRBD1. Germline CDR1 MNHNY, CDR2 SVGAGI (reference sequence). The CDR3 consists of 16 residues. After removal of 0 bases from V and 7 bases from J, the junction contained 6 bases not matched to a gene. The CDR3 bases are TGTGCCAGCAGTTACTCGACAGGGCTACCAAATTCACCCCTCCACTTT. Translating gives CASSYSTGLPNSPLHF.

This clone appeared once. This chain uses TRBV5-1 with TRBJ2-1, with 14 nucleotides matching TRBD2. The germline CDR1 and CDR2 sequences are SGHRS and YFSETQ. The junction had 6 bases not matched to a gene; V was cut back by 4 bases and J by 6 bases. The CDR3 covers 16 residues. The CDR3 is CASSPRTSGGINEQFF. The CDR3 nucleotides are TGCGCCAGCAGCCCGAGGACTAGCGGGGGGATCAATGAGCAGTTCTTC.

This chain joins TRBV6-2 or TRBV6-3 and TRBJ2-1; D remains ambiguous. Trimming took 2 bases from V and 4 from J, leaving 12 bases between them. Germline V gives CDR1 MNHEY, CDR2 SVGEGT. The CDR3 loop spans 15 amino acids. CDR3 sequence (DNA): TGTGCCAGCAGTTACCCCCGAGACATTTACAATGAGCAGTTCTTC. Protein product: CASSYPRDIYNEQFF.

The rearrangement links TRBV7-9 to TRBJ2-7; 9 nucleotides match TRBD2. This CDR3 comprises 14 residues. Germline CDR1 and CDR2: SEHNR and FQNEAQ (reference sequence). The trim removed 5 bases at V and 3 bases at J, leaving 5 bases unmatched. The CDR3, as DNA: TGTGCCAGCAGCAAACGACTAGCGGACTACGAGCAGTACTTC. Encoded protein: CASSKRLADYEQYF.